This T cell receptor (beta chain) appears in the sequencing data of a study of cytomegalovirus exposure and HLA in healthy donors. Findings and limits, study-wide: The study put 150 or so TCR beta chains on its list as cytomegalovirus-associated. Common viral pathogens seemed, in a later analysis, to connect with several of the most significant clusters. After further analysis at a later stage, 16,951 TCR beta sequences were associated with HLA alleles at 0.05 false discovery rate.

This clone was recorded only once. The antigen remains unidentified. The PCR was carried out with 60 Vbeta primers and 13 Jbeta primers. Some clones are missing from TCRdb's copy, which holds only in-frame ones; the method was immunoSEQ multiplex PCR. The sample lists some 190,000 clones, around 80% occurring once. In nominal health when sampled, donors likely had unrecorded immune exposures nonetheless. The receptor was derived from a man younger than 35 in good health and CMV-seronegative. Source material: PBMCs.

The CDR3 spells CASSSRGQAYTGELFF. As DNA, the CDR3 is TGTGCCAGTAGTTCCCGTGGACAGGCTTACACCGGGGAGCTGTTTTTT. The chain recombines TRBV19 with TRBJ2-2, with TRBD1 matching over 7 bases. Looked up from germline, CDR1 is LNHDA and CDR2 is SQIVND (reference sequence). This CDR3 has 16 amino acids. The J segment lost 3 bases and the V segment lost 5 bases, leaving 9 bases of the junction unmatched.